The entry below describes one TCR beta chain. Antigen specificity is unknown. This entry belongs to a study of shared clonotypes between healthy human individuals. Study-level points and caveats: Collection of samples was limited to blood; tissue repertoires likely differ. Roughly 5% of naive CD4 clonotypes were common to four donors.

The assay was immunoSEQ multiplex PCR, and TCRdb's table has in-frame clones only and misses some. The table records about 2.1 million clones, 93% of them present only once. V gave up 0 bases and J gave up 3 bases; unmatched junction bases: 11. CDR1 and CDR2 (germline): LGHNA, YNFKEQ. The CDR3 spans 18 residues. CD8 cells classed as naive were CD45RO-negative and positively selected for CCR7, excluding terminally differentiated effector memory CD45RA+ cells. The V and J genes are TRBV4-2 and TRBJ2-1; 7 positions agree with TRBD2. The source is a young man in good health. Some clones in this sample may be carry-over from other donors' samples. Sequenced material: naive CD8+ T cells from PBMCs. The CDR3 spells CASSQDPFGGSYYNEQFF. The CDR3 DNA reads TGTGCCAGCAGCCAAGATCCCTTTGGCGGGAGTTACTACAATGAGCAGTTCTTC.